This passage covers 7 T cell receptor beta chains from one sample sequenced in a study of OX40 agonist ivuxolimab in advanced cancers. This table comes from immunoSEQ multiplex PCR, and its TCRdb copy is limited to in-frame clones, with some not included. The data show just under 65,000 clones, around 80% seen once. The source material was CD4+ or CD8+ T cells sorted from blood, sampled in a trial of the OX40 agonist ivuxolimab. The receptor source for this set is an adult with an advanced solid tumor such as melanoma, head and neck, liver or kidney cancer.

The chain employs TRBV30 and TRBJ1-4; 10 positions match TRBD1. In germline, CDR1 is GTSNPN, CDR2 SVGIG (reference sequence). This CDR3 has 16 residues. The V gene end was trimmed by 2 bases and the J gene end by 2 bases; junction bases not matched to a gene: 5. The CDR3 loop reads CAWSPGTGATNEKLFF. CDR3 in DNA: TGTGCCTGGAGTCCAGGGACAGGGGCTACTAATGAAAAACTGTTTTTT.

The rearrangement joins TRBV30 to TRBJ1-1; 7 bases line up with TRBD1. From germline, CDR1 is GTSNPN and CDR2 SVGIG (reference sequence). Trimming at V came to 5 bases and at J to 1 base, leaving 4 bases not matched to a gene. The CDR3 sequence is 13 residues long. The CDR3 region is CAWDRGRNTEAFF. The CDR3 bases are TGTGCCTGGGATAGGGGGCGGAACACTGAAGCTTTCTTT.

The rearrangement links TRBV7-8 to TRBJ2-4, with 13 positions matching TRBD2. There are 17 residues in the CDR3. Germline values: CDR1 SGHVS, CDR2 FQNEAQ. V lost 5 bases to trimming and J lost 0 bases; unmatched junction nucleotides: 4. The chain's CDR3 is CASSPTSGGEAKNIQYF. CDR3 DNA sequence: TGTGCCAGCAGCCCAACTAGCGGGGGGGAAGCCAAAAACATTCAGTACTTC.

DNA for the CDR3: TGTGCCAGCAGCTCCTTTGGGCGTTTGGGGGGCACCGGGGAGCTGTTTTTT. Protein: CASSSFGRLGGTGELFF. V is TRBV11-2 and J is TRBJ2-2; D perhaps matches TRBD2 (6 bases). Germline values: CDR1 SGHAT, CDR2 FQNNGV. V dropped 4 bases and J dropped 4 bases, with 19 bases sitting between them. There are 17 residues in the CDR3.

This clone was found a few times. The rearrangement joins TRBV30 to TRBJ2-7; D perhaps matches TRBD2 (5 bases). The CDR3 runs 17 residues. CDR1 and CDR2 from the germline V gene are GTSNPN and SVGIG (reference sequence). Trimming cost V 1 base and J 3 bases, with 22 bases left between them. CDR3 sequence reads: CAWSGPGLGSTVYEQYF. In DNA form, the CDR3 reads TGTGCCTGGAGTGGACCCGGACTGGGTTCGACCGTCTACGAGCAGTACTTC.

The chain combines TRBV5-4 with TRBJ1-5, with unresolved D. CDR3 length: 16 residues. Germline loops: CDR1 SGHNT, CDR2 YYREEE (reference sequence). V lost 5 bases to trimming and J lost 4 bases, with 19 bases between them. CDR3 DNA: TGTGCCAGCAGTCAAGGTGGACGGGCCGAGAATCAGCCCCAGCATTTT. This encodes CASSQGGRAENQPQHF.

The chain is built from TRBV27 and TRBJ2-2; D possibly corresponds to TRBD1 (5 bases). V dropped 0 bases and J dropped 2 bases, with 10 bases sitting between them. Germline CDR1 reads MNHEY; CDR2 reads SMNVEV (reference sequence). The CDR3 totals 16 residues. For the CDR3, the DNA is TGTGCCAGCAGTTTATCCAGGGCCCTTAACACCGGGGAGCTGTTTTTT. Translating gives CASSLSRALNTGELFF.